This T cell receptor beta chain is drawn from a study of cytomegalovirus exposure and HLA in healthy donors. With V trimmed by 4 bases and J by 9 bases, 15 bases remained unmatched. Per germline, CDR1 SGHTS and CDR2 YDEGEE. The CDR3 consists of 15 residues. Primers included in the PCR were 60 Vbeta and 13 Jbeta primers. Some clones are missing from TCRdb's copy, which holds only in-frame ones; the method was immunoSEQ multiplex PCR. The data show some 150,000 clones, roughly 80% seen once. General study findings and limits: Differences between HLA loci emerged in a later analysis of TCR association rates, with DRB1 most and HLA-C fewest. Most TCR sequences proved rare, with some public TCRs found in many donors. Indistinguishable V segments such as TRBV6-2 and TRBV6-3 were excluded.

Despite likely unrecorded immune exposures, the donors were nominally healthy at the time of sampling. Points on this clone: Antigen unknown.

The sample comprised PBMCs. The receptor's source is a boy aged 2 to 10 in good health and CMV-seronegative. The chain combines TRBV5-8 with TRBJ2-5, with 7 bases aligning to TRBD1. CDR3 bases: TGTGCCAGCAGCCGGAAGACAGGGTACGAGAGGGCCCAGTACTTC. Translating it yields CASSRKTGYERAQYF.